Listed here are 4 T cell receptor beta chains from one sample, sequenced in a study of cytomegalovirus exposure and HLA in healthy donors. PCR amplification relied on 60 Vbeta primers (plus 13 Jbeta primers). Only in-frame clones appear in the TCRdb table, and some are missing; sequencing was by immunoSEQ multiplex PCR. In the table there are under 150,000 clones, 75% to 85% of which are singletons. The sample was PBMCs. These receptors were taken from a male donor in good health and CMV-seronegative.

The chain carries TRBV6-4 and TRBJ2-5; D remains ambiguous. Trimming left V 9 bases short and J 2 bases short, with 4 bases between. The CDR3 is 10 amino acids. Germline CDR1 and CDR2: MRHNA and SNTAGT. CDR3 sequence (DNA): TGTGCCAGTTCTCAAGAGACCCAGTACTTC. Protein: CASSQETQYF.

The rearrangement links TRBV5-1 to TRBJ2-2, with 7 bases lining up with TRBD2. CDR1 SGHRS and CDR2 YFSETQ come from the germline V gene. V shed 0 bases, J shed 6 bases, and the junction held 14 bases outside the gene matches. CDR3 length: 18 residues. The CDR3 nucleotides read TGCGCCAGCAGCTTGGCCGTGGGCCCAGCGGGAAGCTCCGGGGAGCTGTTTTTT. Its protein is CASSLAVGPAGSSGELFF.

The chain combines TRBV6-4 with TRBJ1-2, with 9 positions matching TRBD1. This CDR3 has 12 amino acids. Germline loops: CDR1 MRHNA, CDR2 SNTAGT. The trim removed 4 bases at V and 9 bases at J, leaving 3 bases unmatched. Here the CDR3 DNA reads TGTGCCAGCAGTGTGACAGGGGGTAGCTACACCTTC. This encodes CASSVTGGSYTF.

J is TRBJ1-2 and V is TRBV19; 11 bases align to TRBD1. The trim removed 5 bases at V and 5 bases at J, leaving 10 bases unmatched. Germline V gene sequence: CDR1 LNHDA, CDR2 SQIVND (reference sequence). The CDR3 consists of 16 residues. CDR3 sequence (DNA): TGTGCCAGTAGTGCACAGACGGGACAGGGGGTTTATGGCTACACCTTC. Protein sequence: CASSAQTGQGVYGYTF.